These T cell receptor beta chains were read from a single sample in a study of cytomegalovirus exposure and HLA in healthy donors. Generated by immunoSEQ multiplex PCR, the TCRdb table keeps only in-frame clones and is missing some. The data show roughly 130,000 clones, 80% seen once. The sequenced material came from PBMCs. The receptors come from a man aged 35-49 years in good health and CMV-seronegative. Both conserved end residues are part of each CDR3. The D gene is left open where the match is weak. For some rows the clone size is stated as once, few or many, or as a class when expanded; others skip it.

D	V	size	J	length	CDR3	DNA
.	TRBV28	.	TRBJ1-4	19	CASSLLSIRRVRPNEKLFF	TGTGCCAGCAGTTTATTGTCCATCCGGAGGGTGAGGCCTAATGAAAAACTGTTTTTT
.	TRBV7-3	.	TRBJ2-3	16	CASSSHNSASTDTQYF	TGTGCCAGCAGCTCACATAACAGTGCAAGCACAGATACGCAGTATTTT
TRBD2	TRBV5-1	.	TRBJ2-3	15	CASTWGPSGTDTQYF	TGCGCCAGCACGTGGGGTCCTAGCGGAACAGATACGCAGTATTTT
TRBD1	TRBV7-6	few	TRBJ2-5	15	CASSLETGGRETQYF	TGTGCCAGCAGCTTAGAAACAGGGGGCCGGGAGACCCAGTACTTC
.	TRBV6-5	.	TRBJ1-4	15	CASRTFQGPNEKLFF	TGTGCCAGCAGAACCTTTCAGGGGCCTAATGAAAAACTGTTTTTT
TRBD2	TRBV5-1	.	TRBJ2-1	15	CASSQTSDSYNEQFF	TGCGCCAGCAGCCAGACTAGCGACTCCTACAATGAGCAGTTCTTC
TRBD2	TRBV27	.	TRBJ2-7	14	CASTSLAGTYEQYF	TGTGCCAGCACCTCACTAGCGGGAACATACGAGCAGTACTTC
.	TRBV6-1	.	TRBJ1-2	15	CASSEGWGANYGYTF	TGTGCCAGCAGTGAAGGATGGGGGGCTAACTATGGCTACACCTTC
TRBD2	TRBV5-4	.	TRBJ2-3	17	CASSLGFSGGRADTQYF	TGTGCCAGCAGCTTGGGATTCAGCGGGGGGAGGGCAGATACGCAGTATTTT
TRBD2	TRBV7-9	few	TRBJ2-7	14	CASSLGEGSLEQYF	TGTGCCAGCAGCTTAGGGGAGGGCTCCCTGGAGCAGTACTTC